This T cell receptor (beta chain) was recorded in a study of shared clonotypes between healthy human individuals. Study at large: Researchers assigned three CD4 naive, three CD4 memory, two CD8 naive and one CD8 memory plate to each donor. Study-wide points: Among non-shared clonotypes, generation probabilities were lower than among those shared by all four donors.

The authors divided CD4+ cells into CD45RA+ naive and CD45RA-negative memory subsets. This clone came up once. Its specificity is not known. At the deep level, the assay was run. Assay: immunoSEQ multiplex PCR; the TCRdb copy retains only in-frame clones and omits some. The table shows roughly 2,300,000 clones, with less than 95% occurring only once. The sequencing sample was made of naive CD4+ T cells from PBMCs. Specified subset: CD45RA+ positively selected. The receptor's source is a man younger than 35 in good health. Some clones in this sample may be carry-over from other donors' samples.

This CDR3 is CASSLLQGGSFYNEQFF. DNA for the CDR3: TGTGCCAGCAGCTTACTACAGGGCGGGAGCTTCTACAATGAGCAGTTCTTC. The chain recombines TRBV5-4 with TRBJ2-1; a possible D gene is TRBD2 (7 bases). Germline V gene sequence: CDR1 SGHNT, CDR2 YYREEE (reference sequence). The CDR3 runs 17 residues. Trimming removed 2 bases at V and 3 bases at J, with 18 bases between.